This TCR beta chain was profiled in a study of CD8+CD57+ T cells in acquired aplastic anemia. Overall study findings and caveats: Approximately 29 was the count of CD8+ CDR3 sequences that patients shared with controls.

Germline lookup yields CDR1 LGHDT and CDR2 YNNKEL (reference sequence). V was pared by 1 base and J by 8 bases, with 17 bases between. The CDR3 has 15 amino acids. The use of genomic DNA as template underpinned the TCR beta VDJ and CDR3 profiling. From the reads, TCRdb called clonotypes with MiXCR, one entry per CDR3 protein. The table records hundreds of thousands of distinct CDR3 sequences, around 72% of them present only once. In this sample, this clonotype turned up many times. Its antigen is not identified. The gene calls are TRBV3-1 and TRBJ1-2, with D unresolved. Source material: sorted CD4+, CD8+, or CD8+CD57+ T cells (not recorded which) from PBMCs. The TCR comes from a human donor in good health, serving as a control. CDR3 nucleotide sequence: TGTGCCAGCAGCCAAGGTCCCAGTGTAGCAAGGGGCTACACCTTC. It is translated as CASSQGPSVARGYTF.